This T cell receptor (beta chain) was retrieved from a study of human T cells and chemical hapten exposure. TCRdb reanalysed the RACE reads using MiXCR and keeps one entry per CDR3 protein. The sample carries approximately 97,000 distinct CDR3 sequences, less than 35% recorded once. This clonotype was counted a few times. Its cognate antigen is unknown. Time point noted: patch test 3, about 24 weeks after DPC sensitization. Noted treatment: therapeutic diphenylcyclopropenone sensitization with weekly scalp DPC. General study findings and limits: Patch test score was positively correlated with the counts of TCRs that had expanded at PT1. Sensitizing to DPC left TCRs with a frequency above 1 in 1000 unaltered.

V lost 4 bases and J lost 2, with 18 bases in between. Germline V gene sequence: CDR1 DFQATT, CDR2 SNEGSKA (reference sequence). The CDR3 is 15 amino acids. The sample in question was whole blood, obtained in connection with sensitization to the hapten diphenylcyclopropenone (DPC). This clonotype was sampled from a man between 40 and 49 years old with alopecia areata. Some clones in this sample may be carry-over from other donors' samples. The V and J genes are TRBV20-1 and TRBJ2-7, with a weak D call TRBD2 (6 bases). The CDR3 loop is CSATRQGGGAYEQYF. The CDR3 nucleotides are TGCAGTGCTACCCGGCAGGGCGGAGGGGCCTACGAGCAGTACTTC.